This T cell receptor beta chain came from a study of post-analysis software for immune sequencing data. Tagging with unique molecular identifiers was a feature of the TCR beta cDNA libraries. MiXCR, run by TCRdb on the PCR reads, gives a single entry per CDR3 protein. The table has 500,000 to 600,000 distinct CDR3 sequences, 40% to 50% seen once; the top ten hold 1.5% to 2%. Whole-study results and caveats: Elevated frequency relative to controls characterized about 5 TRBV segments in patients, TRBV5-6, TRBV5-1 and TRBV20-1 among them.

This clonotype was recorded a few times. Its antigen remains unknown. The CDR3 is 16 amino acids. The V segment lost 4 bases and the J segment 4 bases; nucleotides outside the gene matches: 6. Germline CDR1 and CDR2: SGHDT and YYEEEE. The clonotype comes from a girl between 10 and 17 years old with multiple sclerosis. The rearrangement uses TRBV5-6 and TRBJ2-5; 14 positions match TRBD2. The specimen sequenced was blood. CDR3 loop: CASSPGLAGVGETQYF. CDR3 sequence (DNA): TGTGCCAGCAGCCCGGGACTAGCGGGGGTGGGAGAGACCCAGTACTTC.